The 25 T cell receptor beta chains in this list originate from one sample, sequenced in a study of blood T cell repertoires in COVID-19. Sequencing was performed with immunoSEQ multiplex PCR; in TCRdb, only in-frame clones are kept and a portion is missing. The sample carries tens of thousands of clones, 87% recorded once. Sequencing used peripheral blood. The receptors here all came from a human donor with active COVID-19. The donor label of this sample is uncertain.

The V call is TRBV6-5, the J call TRBJ2-1; possible D gene TRBD2, 6 bases. This CDR3 has 11 residues. The V end lost 6 bases, the J end lost 8 bases, and 8 bases lay between the germline ends. Germline CDR1 reads MNHEY; CDR2 reads SVGAGI. DNA for the CDR3: TGTGCCAGCAGGCGACTAGATGAGCAGTTCTTC. Translation: CASRRLDEQFF.

About this clone: One junction end does not reproduce the germline sequence, and a read error may be involved. The gene calls are TRBV3-1 (or the pseudogene TRBV3-2) and TRBJ2-5, with 7 bases aligning to TRBD2. Germline CDR1 reads LGHDT; CDR2 reads YNNKEL (reference sequence). This CDR3 comprises 14 residues. The CDR3 spells CASSQAAGLEAQYF. The CDR3 DNA is TGTGCCAGCAGCCAAGCAGCTGGACTAGAGGCCCAGTACTTC.

The chain joins TRBV29-1 to TRBJ1-1, with D perhaps matching TRBD1 (5 bases). Per the germline V gene, CDR1 is SQVTM and CDR2 is ANQGSEA. The V end was cut by 7 bases, the J end by 3 bases, with 15 bases between. This CDR3 has 13 residues. This CDR3 is CSGRDPTDTEAFF. As DNA, the CDR3 is TGCAGCGGCAGGGATCCGACGGACACTGAAGCTTTCTTT.

The rearrangement links TRBV6-6 to TRBJ2-7; the match to TRBD1 covers 8 bases. The CDR3 contains 14 residues. The V and J ends lost 8 bases and 2 bases, in that order; junction bases with no gene match: 8. CDR1 is MNHNY and CDR2 is SVGAGI in the germline V gene (reference sequence). In DNA form, the CDR3 reads TGTGCCAGCGGCCCTTGGACAGGGACCTACGAGCAGTACTTC. Its protein is CASGPWTGTYEQYF.

The V call is TRBV5-6, the J call TRBJ1-2, with D possibly TRBD1 on 5 matching bases. The V end was cut by 0 bases, the J end by 4 bases, with 10 bases between. In germline, CDR1 is SGHDT, CDR2 YYEEEE. This CDR3 spans 14 amino acids. As DNA, the CDR3 is TGTGCCAGCAGCTTGGGTGGGGCTTTCTATGGCTACACCTTC. This encodes CASSLGGAFYGYTF.

V and J are TRBV24-1 and TRBJ1-1; TRBD1 matches 10 bases. CDR1 KGHDR and CDR2 SFDVKD come from the germline V gene. CDR3 length: 16 residues. The junction had 9 bases not matched to a gene; V was cut back by 9 bases and J by 0 bases. As DNA, the CDR3 is TGTGCCACCCGGGGGACAGGGGTCGGGATGAACACTGAAGCTTTCTTT. Its protein is CATRGTGVGMNTEAFF.

This chain joins TRBV7-2 and TRBJ2-1; no definite D call. Germline V gene lookup returns CDR1 SGHTA and CDR2 FQGNSA. V was shortened by 1 base and J by 8 bases, with 15 bases between the two germline ends. This CDR3 region has 15 residues. CDR3 sequence (DNA): TGTGCCAGCAGCTTAGAGGCCAGGCTCCTGGATGAGCAGTTCTTC. As protein: CASSLEARLLDEQFF. The whole variable domain, filled in from reference TRBV7-2 and TRBJ2-1, reads GAGVSQSPSNKVTEKGKDVELRCDPISGHTALYWYRQSLGQGLEFLIYFQGNSAPDKSGLPSDRFSAERTGGSVSTLTIQRTQQEDSAVYLCASSLEARLLDEQFFGPGTRLTVL.

This clone came up once. This chain joins TRBV7-9 and TRBJ2-7, with D tentatively TRBD2 (5 bases). Trimming removed 1 base at V and 3 bases at J, with 13 bases between. This CDR3 is built from 15 residues. Per the germline V gene, CDR1 is SEHNR and CDR2 is FQNEAQ (reference sequence). CDR3 loop: CASSLGNPGYYEQYF. Written as DNA, the CDR3 is TGTGCCAGCAGCTTAGGTAACCCGGGATACTACGAGCAGTACTTC.

This clone was seen more than once but under ten times. The CDR3 region is CASSQDNPGELHF. The CDR3 DNA reads TGTGCCAGCAGCCAAGATAATCCGGGAGAACTCCACTTT. The genes are TRBV3-1 (or the pseudogene TRBV3-2) and TRBJ1-6; D is uncertain. Trimming cost V 0 bases and J 16 bases, with 13 bases left between them. Looked up from germline, CDR1 is LGHDT and CDR2 is YNNKEL (reference sequence). The CDR3 length is 13 residues.

The chain employs TRBV7-9 and TRBJ2-7; D remains unclear. Trimming shortened V by 2 bases and J by 7 bases, and 9 bases separated the two germline ends. The CDR3 extends over 12 amino acids. Germline V gene sequence: CDR1 SEHNR, CDR2 FQNEAQ (reference sequence). As DNA, the CDR3 is TGTGCCAGCAGCTTACTTTCGTCGGAGCAGTACTTC. It encodes CASSLLSSEQYF.

This clone was observed a single time. The chain uses TRBV29-1 and TRBJ2-1, with a tentative D call TRBD1 (5 bases). CDR1 SQVTM and CDR2 ANQGSEA come from the germline V gene. This CDR3 spans 13 amino acids. Deletions cut 6 bases from V and 6 bases from J, with 15 bases between. CDR3 amino acids: CSVGQGSGNEQFF. CDR3 in DNA: TGCAGCGTCGGCCAGGGAAGTGGCAATGAGCAGTTCTTC.

This sequence joins TRBV12-3 or TRBV12-4 and TRBJ1-1; D remains unclear. Trimming pared 4 bases from V and 0 bases from J, leaving 3 bases between. There are 12 residues in the CDR3. The chain's CDR3 is CASSYLNTEAFF. In nucleotides, the CDR3 is TGTGCCAGCAGTTACTTGAACACTGAAGCTTTCTTT.

V usage is TRBV6-6 and J usage is TRBJ2-3; 11 bases align to TRBD2. After removal of 5 bases from V and 3 bases from J, the junction contained 4 bases not matched to a gene. The CDR3 contains 15 residues. Germline V gene lookup returns CDR1 MNHNY and CDR2 SVGAGI (reference sequence). CDR3 sequence reads: CASSRGLAETDTQYF. In nucleotides, the CDR3 is TGTGCCAGCAGTAGGGGACTAGCGGAGACAGATACGCAGTATTTT.

The CDR3, as DNA: TGTGCCAGCAGCTTTGCTCTAGCGGGAAACGAGCAGTACTTC. This codes for CASSFALAGNEQYF. V gene TRBV13 combines with J gene TRBJ2-7; TRBD2 aligns across 9 bases. V lost 3 bases to trimming and J lost 5 bases; unmatched junction nucleotides: 5. The CDR3 is 14 amino acids. The germline V gene encodes CDR1 PRHDT and CDR2 FYEKMQ (reference sequence).

The chain uses TRBV7-3 and TRBJ2-3; 7 bases align to TRBD2. This CDR3 spans 14 amino acids. Germline CDR1 is SGHTA and CDR2 is FQGTGA. V was clipped by 5 bases and J by 2 bases; unmatched bases: 4. The CDR3: CASSMGTITDTQYF. CDR3 sequence (DNA): TGTGCCAGCAGCATGGGGACTATCACAGATACGCAGTATTTT.

The rearrangement uses TRBV19 and TRBJ1-1, with D possibly being TRBD1 (5 bases). This CDR3 has 16 amino acids. The germline V and J ends were trimmed by 7 bases and 4 bases, with 22 bases remaining between them. Germline CDR1 and CDR2: LNHDA and SQIVND (reference sequence). The CDR3 DNA reads as TGTGCCAGTAACCGAGCTATGGGACGGGGGGGCACTGAAGCTTTCTTT. Its protein is CASNRAMGRGGTEAFF.

The chain combines TRBV24-1 with TRBJ1-1; D remains unclear. Germline CDR1 reads KGHDR; CDR2 reads SFDVKD. V was pared by 9 bases and J by 4 bases, with 14 bases between. The CDR3 contains 13 residues. Written as DNA, the CDR3 is TGTGCCACCGTCGGTGCCCTCGGCACTGAAGCTTTCTTT. This encodes CATVGALGTEAFF.

This chain uses TRBV6-2 or TRBV6-3 with TRBJ1-1; D ambiguous. The CDR3 totals 14 residues. V was shortened by 5 bases and J by 0 bases, with 10 bases between the two germline ends. The germline CDR1 and CDR2 sequences are MNHEY and SVGEGT. In DNA, the CDR3 is TGTGCCAGCAGTGCGACACTCATGAACACTGAAGCTTTCTTT. This translates into CASSATLMNTEAFF.

The chain carries TRBV28 and TRBJ2-4; 7 bases are shared with TRBD1. After removal of 3 bases from V and 3 bases from J, the junction contained 5 bases not matched to a gene. CDR1 and CDR2 from the germline V gene are MDHEN and SYDVKM. CDR3 size: 15 residues. The DNA for the CDR3 is TGTGCCAGCAGTTTTAGAGGGGGCGGCAAAAACATTCAGTACTTC. Its translation is CASSFRGGGKNIQYF.

The V gene is TRBV5-8, the J gene TRBJ1-2, with D possibly TRBD1 on 5 matching bases. The CDR3 is 13 residues long. The germline gives CDR1 SGHTS, CDR2 YDEGEE. V shed 6 bases and J shed 1 base, with 10 bases lying between them. CDR3 loop: CASIYRGNYGYTF. The CDR3, as DNA: TGTGCCAGCATATATAGGGGTAACTATGGCTACACCTTC.

The rearrangement uses TRBV10-3 and TRBJ2-7; 8 nucleotides line up with TRBD2. Germline V CDR1 and CDR2: ENHRY, SYGVKD. The trim removed 3 bases at V and 5 bases at J, leaving 9 bases unmatched. The CDR3 totals 15 residues. In DNA form, the CDR3 reads TGTGCCATCAGTGAAACCGGACTAGCATACAACGAGCAGTACTTC. Translating gives CAISETGLAYNEQYF.

The rearrangement uses TRBV30 and TRBJ2-7; D may be TRBD2 (7 bases). This CDR3 region has 15 residues. Germline assignment: CDR1 GTSNPN and CDR2 SVGIG (reference sequence). Trimming removed 1 base from V and 2 bases from J, with 15 bases in between. CDR3 residues: CAWSGGGGTAYEQYF. The CDR3 bases are TGTGCCTGGAGTGGGGGAGGGGGGACGGCCTACGAGCAGTACTTC.

V gene TRBV4-3 combines with J gene TRBJ2-7, with 10 positions matching TRBD1. This CDR3 region has 15 residues. Germline V gives CDR1 LGHNA, CDR2 YSLEER. Trimming at V came to 3 bases and at J to 4 bases, leaving 6 bases not matched to a gene. The CDR3 DNA reads TGCGCCAGCAGCCAGGAAAGACAGGGGGCTTACGAGCAGTACTTC. This sequence encodes CASSQERQGAYEQYF.

The chain has TRBV5-6 and TRBJ2-4, with 8 bases matching TRBD2. Germline values: CDR1 SGHDT, CDR2 YYEEEE. This CDR3 region has 15 residues. V trimming: 4 bases; J trimming: 11 bases; junction bases outside the gene matches: 14. This CDR3 is CASSPVPSGSRVQYF. DNA for the CDR3: TGTGCCAGCAGCCCCGTCCCCAGCGGGAGTAGGGTTCAGTACTTC.

This clone has only one observation. The chain uses TRBV6-5 and TRBJ1-1; maybe TRBD1 (6 bases). Trimming pared 0 bases from V and 0 bases from J, leaving 11 bases between. Germline V CDR1 and CDR2: MNHEY, SVGAGI. The CDR3 extends over 16 amino acids. CDR3 loop: CASSYSSRGMNTEAFF. In DNA form, the CDR3 reads TGTGCCAGCAGTTACTCGAGTAGGGGGATGAACACTGAAGCTTTCTTT.